What follows are 23 T cell receptor beta chains derived from one specimen sequenced in a study of blood T cell repertoires in COVID-19. Sequenced by immunoSEQ multiplex PCR; TCRdb stores in-frame clones only, minus some. The sample contains 210,000 or so clones, 80% to 85% of which appear only once. Sequencing was performed on peripheral blood. Receptors were obtained from a human donor in a cohort sampled during active COVID-19.

CDR3 amino acids: CASRGQSYEQYV. The DNA for the CDR3 is TGTGCCAGCAGGGGACAATCCTACGAGCAGTACGTC. The chain combines TRBV5-4 with TRBJ2-7; tentative D call: TRBD1 (6 bases). Between the trimmed V and J ends, which lost 5 bases and 1 base, there was a span of 7 bases. Germline-derived CDR1 and CDR2 are SGHNT and YYREEE (reference sequence). The CDR3 is 12 residues long.

V and J are TRBV7-9 and TRBJ2-2; 11 bases line up with TRBD2. The CDR3 is 18 amino acids. Germline V gene sequence: CDR1 SEHNR, CDR2 FQNEAQ (reference sequence). V was pared by 5 bases and J by 4 bases, with 12 bases of the junction left unmatched. CDR3 bases: TGTGCCAGCAGCCCCCTAGGGCTACTAGCGGGGGCCACCGGGGAGCTGTTTTTT. This sequence encodes CASSPLGLLAGATGELFF. Full variable domain (outside the CDR3, taken from reference TRBV7-9 and TRBJ2-2): DTGVSQNPRHKITKRGQNVTFRCDPISEHNRLYWYRQTLGQGPEFLTYFQNEAQLEKSRLLSDRFSAERPKGSFSTLEIQRTEQGDSAMYLCASSPLGLLAGATGELFFGEGSRLTVL.

CDR3 sequence (DNA): TGTGCCAGCAGTTCTCTAGCGGAAATCATGACCGGGGAGCTGTTTTTT. This gives the protein CASSSLAEIMTGELFF. V is TRBV6-2 or TRBV6-3 and J is TRBJ2-2; 7 bases align to TRBD2. The CDR3 spans 16 residues. Germline V gene lookup returns CDR1 MNHEY and CDR2 SVGEGT. With 4 bases clipped from V and 5 bases from J, the junction kept 10 bases outside the gene matches.

The chain combines TRBV24-1 with TRBJ2-7; TRBD1 aligns across 9 bases. CDR3 length: 15 amino acids. Germline V gene lookup returns CDR1 KGHDR and CDR2 SFDVKD. V was pared by 6 bases and J by 3 bases, with 8 bases of the junction left unmatched. The CDR3 bases are TGTGCCACCAGTACCACGACAGGGGGAAGCTACGAGCAGTACTTC. It encodes CATSTTTGGSYEQYF.

V usage is TRBV2 and J usage is TRBJ2-1; D is undetermined. Per germline, CDR1 SNHLY and CDR2 FYNNEI. The CDR3 totals 14 residues. V was trimmed by 8 bases and J by 4 bases, leaving 15 bases between them. The DNA of the CDR3 is TGTGCCAGCGGAACGCCAGGCCTGTACAATGAGCAGTTCTTC. This sequence encodes CASGTPGLYNEQFF.

The rearrangement joins TRBV5-5 to TRBJ2-7; possibly TRBD1 for D (5 bases). CDR3 size: 14 residues. Germline V gene sequence: CDR1 SGHKS, CDR2 YYEKEE (reference sequence). Deletions cut 0 bases from V and 2 bases from J, with 9 bases between. As DNA, the CDR3 is TGTGCCAGCAGCTTGGTTAGGGGTCCCTACGAGCAGTACTTC. Its protein is CASSLVRGPYEQYF.

CDR3 amino acids: CASSFTGNTEAFF. The CDR3 DNA reads TGTGCCAGCAGCTTCACCGGGAACACTGAAGCTTTCTTT. This chain connects TRBV7-7 to TRBJ1-1; no clear D. Germline CDR1 is SSHAT and CDR2 is FNYEAQ (reference sequence). V was cut by 3 bases and J by 1 base, with 6 bases left in between. The CDR3 consists of 13 residues.

The CDR3 here is CASSLGVRGEKLFF. CDR3 nucleotides: TGTGCCAGCAGTTTAGGTGTGAGGGGGGAAAAACTGTTTTTT. This chain connects TRBV27 to TRBJ1-4, with a tentative D call TRBD1 (6 bases). V was clipped by 2 bases and J by 8 bases, with 12 bases between them. The germline CDR1 and CDR2 sequences are MNHEY and SMNVEV (reference sequence). CDR3 length: 14 residues.

The V gene is TRBV5-1, the J gene TRBJ2-2, with D maybe TRBD2 (5 bases). CDR1 and CDR2 from the germline V gene are SGHRS and YFSETQ. The CDR3 length is 12 residues. The V and J ends lost 2 bases and 9 bases respectively, with 8 bases between them. CDR3 in DNA: TGCGCCAGCAGCTTAGGAGGAAGGGAGCTGTTTTTT. This encodes CASSLGGRELFF. Variable domain in full (rest from reference TRBV5-1 and TRBJ2-2): KAGVTQTPRYLIKTRGQQVTLSCSPISGHRSVSWYQQTPGQGLQFLFEYFSETQRNKGNFPGRFSGRQFSNSRSEMNVSTLELGDSALYLCASSLGGRELFFGEGSRLTVL.

The genes are TRBV7-2 and TRBJ2-1, with 9 bases fitting TRBD1. Trimming at V came to 5 bases and at J to 7 bases, leaving 6 bases not matched to a gene. Germline values: CDR1 SGHTA, CDR2 FQGNSA. This CDR3 is 14 amino acids long. CDR3 sequence reads: CASSTGTGRNEQFF. The CDR3 nucleotides read TGTGCCAGCAGCACGGGGACAGGGAGAAATGAGCAGTTCTTC.

To note about this clone: Other DNA sequences in the same sample also yield this CDR3. The V gene is TRBV24-1, the J gene TRBJ2-5, with D possibly TRBD2 on 5 matching bases. Germline CDR1 and CDR2: KGHDR and SFDVKD. The germline V and J ends were trimmed by 3 bases and 5 bases, with 12 bases remaining between them. The CDR3 is 14 residues long. The CDR3 sequence: CATSDAGGAETQYF. CDR3 bases: TGTGCCACCAGTGATGCGGGCGGTGCGGAGACCCAGTACTTC.

The CDR3 sequence: CASSFQQGQTGELFF. The CDR3 DNA is TGTGCCAGCAGCTTTCAACAGGGCCAGACCGGGGAGCTGTTTTTT. V usage is TRBV11-3 and J usage is TRBJ2-2; weak D call: TRBD1 (6 bases). The CDR3 is 15 amino acids. V lost 3 bases and J 5 bases, leaving 13 bases between the germline ends. From germline, CDR1 is SGHNT and CDR2 YENEEA.

This chain uses TRBV7-2 with TRBJ2-3, with D uncertain. The CDR3 sequence is 14 residues long. Germline CDR1 reads SGHTA; CDR2 reads FQGNSA. V was cut by 3 bases and J by 0 bases, with 7 bases left in between. As DNA, the CDR3 is TGTGCCAGCAGCTTCGGTAGCAGCACAGATACGCAGTATTTT. This translates into CASSFGSSTDTQYF.

The CDR3, as DNA: TGTGCCAGCAGTTGGCGGGGTGGGCTGGGCAATCAGCCCCAGCATTTT. Translating gives CASSWRGGLGNQPQHF. The chain is built from TRBV27 and TRBJ1-5; D unclear. This CDR3 is built from 16 residues. Germline values: CDR1 MNHEY, CDR2 SMNVEV (reference sequence). Trimming removed 4 bases from V and 2 bases from J, with 15 bases in between.

In its sample, this clone was seen once. The rearrangement uses TRBV21-1 and TRBJ2-1; the D call of TRBD1 is as the table states it, not checked on the DNA. TRBV21-1 is designated a pseudogene. There are 16 residues in the CDR3. This CDR3 is CASSKTRVGSSNEQFF. The CDR3 coding sequence is TGTGCCAGCAGCAAAACCAGGGTTGGTTCGTCAAATGAGCAGTTCTTC.

This clone showed up just a few times. The rearrangement joins TRBV18 to TRBJ1-1, with TRBD1 as a possible D gene (6 bases). Germline V gene data show CDR1 as KGHSH and CDR2 as LQKENI. Trimming removed 0 bases from V and 1 base from J, with 9 bases in between. This CDR3 comprises 15 residues. CDR3 sequence reads: CASSPPKTGNTEAFF. The CDR3 coding sequence is TGTGCCAGCTCACCACCCAAGACAGGGAACACTGAAGCTTTCTTT.

CDR3 sequence (DNA): TGTGCCAGCGCGGGGACTAGCGAGGAAGATACGCAGTATTTT. This codes for CASAGTSEEDTQYF. The V and J genes are TRBV27 and TRBJ2-3, with TRBD2 matching 10 bases. The CDR3 is 14 amino acids. V lost 8 bases to trimming and J lost 5 bases; unmatched junction nucleotides: 7. Germline V gives CDR1 MNHEY, CDR2 SMNVEV (reference sequence).

This chain joins TRBV3-1 (or the pseudogene TRBV3-2) and TRBJ2-1, with D possibly matching TRBD2 (5 bases). This CDR3 spans 15 amino acids. Germline CDR1 reads LGHDT; CDR2 reads YNNKEL (reference sequence). The V end lost 1 base, the J end lost 2 bases, and 9 bases lay between the germline ends. The CDR3 is CASSQGSGTYNEQFF. CDR3 DNA: TGTGCCAGCAGCCAAGGTTCCGGGACCTACAATGAGCAGTTCTTC.

This clone appeared once. This sequence joins TRBV6-6 and TRBJ1-1; D not certain. This CDR3 region has 14 residues. Germline lookup yields CDR1 MNHNY and CDR2 SVGAGI (reference sequence). V was pared by 6 bases and J by 6 bases, with 17 bases between. The CDR3 protein is CASSLSPGRSEAFF. Written as DNA, the CDR3 is TGTGCCAGCAGCCTCAGCCCGGGAAGGTCTGAAGCTTTCTTT.

The V gene is TRBV27, the J gene TRBJ1-2; D unresolved. The ends were cut back, 0 bases at V and 2 bases at J, with 4 bases in the middle. Germline V gives CDR1 MNHEY, CDR2 SMNVEV (reference sequence). The CDR3 extends over 13 amino acids. This CDR3 is CASSLSVNYGYTF. The CDR3, as DNA: TGTGCCAGCAGTTTATCTGTAAACTATGGCTACACCTTC.

This chain connects TRBV23-1 to TRBJ1-5, with 7 bases identical to TRBD1. TRBV23-1 is sorted into the ORF group, with uncertain function. The CDR3 extends over 18 amino acids. The junction had 18 bases not matched to a gene; V was cut back by 1 base and J by 9 bases. The CDR3 is CASSQWTGITTREAPQHF. CDR3 nucleotides: TGCGCCAGCAGTCAATGGACAGGAATAACTACCCGAGAGGCGCCCCAGCATTTT.

This clone appeared once. The rearrangement uses TRBV29-1 and TRBJ1-2, with TRBD1 matching 9 bases. Germline V lookup: CDR1 SQVTM, CDR2 ANQGSEA. V shed 5 bases and J 4 bases; nucleotides not matched to a gene: 5. CDR3 length equals 13 residues. The CDR3 sequence: CSVRTTGGYGYTF. The DNA of the CDR3 is TGCAGCGTTCGAACGACAGGGGGCTATGGCTACACCTTC.

Only a few counts were recorded for this clone. V usage is TRBV7-2 and J usage is TRBJ2-3; D may be TRBD1 (6 bases). This CDR3 spans 15 amino acids. V was pared by 6 bases and J by 6 bases, with 19 bases between. Germline CDR1 is SGHTA and CDR2 is FQGNSA. This CDR3 reads CASRHPGTITDTQYF. CDR3 DNA: TGTGCCAGCAGGCACCCCGGGACAATTACGGATACGCAGTATTTT.